This entry lists 13 T cell receptor beta chains sequenced from one sample in a study of cytomegalovirus exposure and HLA in healthy donors. Both 60 Vbeta primers and 13 Jbeta primers went into the PCR. Only in-frame clones appear in the TCRdb table, and some are missing; sequencing was by immunoSEQ multiplex PCR. The sample has some 200,000 clones, 81% seen once; the top ten hold 3.5% to 4%. Material: PBMCs. These receptors came from a man over 45 in good health and CMV-seronegative.

This chain connects TRBV7-2 to TRBJ2-2; 12 nucleotides match TRBD2. V shed 5 bases and J 6 bases; nucleotides not matched to a gene: 10. Per germline, CDR1 SGHTA and CDR2 FQGNSA. CDR3 length: 17 residues. The DNA of the CDR3 is TGTGCCAGCAGCGCCCGACTAGCGGGGGCGTATGCCGGGGAGCTGTTTTTT. This sequence encodes CASSARLAGAYAGELFF.

The chain couples TRBV6-5 to TRBJ1-5; D is perhaps TRBD1 (5 bases). Germline loops: CDR1 MNHEY, CDR2 SVGAGI. V was pared by 5 bases and J by 7 bases, with 15 bases between. This CDR3 is 14 amino acids long. DNA for the CDR3: TGTGCCAGCAGTCAGGGATACACTGGACAGCCCCAGCATTTT. It encodes CASSQGYTGQPQHF.

This chain connects TRBV2 to TRBJ1-5; the D gene is possibly TRBD1 (5 bases). CDR1 is SNHLY, CDR2 FYNNEI, per germline. The CDR3 length is 16 residues. V was clipped by 2 bases and J by 5 bases, with 16 bases between them. The CDR3 DNA follows: TGTGCCAGCAGTGAAAAACAGGCGATCCGTTATCAGCCCCAGCATTTT. This sequence encodes CASSEKQAIRYQPQHF. Looking up the rest from reference TRBV2 and TRBJ1-5 gives the full variable domain: EPEVTQTPSHQVTQMGQEVILRCVPISNHLYFYWYRQILGQKVEFLVSFYNNEISEKSEIFDDQFSVERPDGSNFTLKIRSTKLEDSAMYFCASSEKQAIRYQPQHFGDGTRLSIL.

This sequence joins TRBV9 and TRBJ2-5; 8 bases agree with TRBD1. Per germline, CDR1 SGDLS and CDR2 YYNGEE. The junction had 10 bases not matched to a gene; V was cut back by 4 bases and J by 5 bases. This CDR3 has 15 amino acids. The CDR3 protein is CASSLGQGGSETQYF. CDR3 nucleotides: TGTGCCAGCAGCCTAGGACAGGGCGGCTCGGAGACCCAGTACTTC.

This clone has a single count. The CDR3 nucleotides read TGTGCCAGCAGTGAAAACGAGGATTCACCCCTCCACTTT. This sequence encodes CASSENEDSPLHF. The chain links TRBV6-1 to TRBJ1-6, with D unresolved. The CDR3 covers 13 residues. CDR1 and CDR2 from the germline V gene are MNHNS and SASEGT. Trimming stripped 2 bases from V and 8 bases from J, with 7 bases between.

The chain combines TRBV4-3 with TRBJ1-2, with TRBD1 identical over 12 bases. The junction had 6 bases not matched to a gene; V was cut back by 0 bases and J by 4 bases. Germline CDR1 is LGHNA and CDR2 is YSLEER. The CDR3 is 17 residues long. CDR3 DNA: TGCGCCAGCAGCCAAGATGGGACAGGGGGCCCGTTCTATGGCTACACCTTC. Its translation is CASSQDGTGGPFYGYTF.

The chain has TRBV29-1 and TRBJ2-7; TRBD2 matches 7 bases. This CDR3 contains 15 residues. Trimming took 0 bases from V and 4 from J; bases not matched to a gene: 9. The germline CDR1 and CDR2 sequences are SQVTM and ANQGSEA. CDR3 in DNA: TGCAGCGTTGAAGACGAAGATGTCGGGGGGTACGAGCAGTACTTC. It specifies CSVEDEDVGGYEQYF.

The V and J genes are TRBV7-3 and TRBJ2-5, with TRBD2 identical over 11 bases. Looked up from germline, CDR1 is SGHTA and CDR2 is FQGTGA. The V segment lost 2 bases and the J segment 5 bases; nucleotides outside the gene matches: 4. This CDR3 is 15 amino acids long. CDR3 nucleotide sequence: TGTGCCAGCAGCTTACTAGCGGGGGGCGGCGAGACCCAGTACTTC. It specifies CASSLLAGGGETQYF.

V is TRBV6-5 and J is TRBJ2-7; weak D call: TRBD2 (6 bases). Trimming shortened V by 6 bases and J by 0 bases, and 15 bases separated the two germline ends. From germline, CDR1 is MNHEY and CDR2 SVGAGI. This CDR3 is 15 amino acids long. The CDR3 region is CASSQERVASYEQYF. Here the CDR3 DNA reads TGTGCCAGCAGCCAAGAGCGGGTCGCCTCCTACGAGCAGTACTTC.

The rearrangement links TRBV7-2 to TRBJ2-2; perhaps TRBD2 as D (6 bases). The germline CDR1 and CDR2 sequences are SGHTA and FQGNSA. The V and J ends lost 5 bases and 8 bases respectively, with 18 bases between them. The CDR3 contains 15 residues. DNA for the CDR3: TGTGCCAGCAGCCGTAGGAGGGTGGGTTCGGGGGAGCTGTTTTTT. It encodes CASSRRRVGSGELFF.

The chain is built from TRBV7-9 and TRBJ2-2; D is possibly TRBD1 (5 bases). The CDR3 sequence is 15 residues long. The germline V gene encodes CDR1 SEHNR and CDR2 FQNEAQ (reference sequence). V shed 3 bases and J shed 4 bases, with 12 bases lying between them. For the CDR3, the DNA is TGTGCCAGCAGCTTGGATGGTAGGGGCACCGGGGAGCTGTTTTTT. This gives the protein CASSLDGRGTGELFF.

This chain links TRBV6-5 with TRBJ2-3; possible D gene TRBD1, 6 bases. The CDR3 consists of 13 residues. Germline-derived CDR1 and CDR2 are MNHEY and SVGAGI. V was shortened by 10 bases and J by 3 bases, with 14 bases between the two germline ends. In DNA, the CDR3 is TGTGCCATCCCACAGGGAGATACAGATACGCAGTATTTT. This encodes CAIPQGDTDTQYF.

The genes are TRBV5-1 and TRBJ1-3, with 8 bases aligning to TRBD1. The CDR3 has 16 residues. J gave up 0 bases and V 4 bases, and 6 bases lay outside the gene matches. Germline CDR1 is SGHRS and CDR2 is YFSETQ. For the CDR3, the DNA is TGCGCCAGCAGCCCCGGACAGGGATCCTCTGGAAACACCATATATTTT. The encoded protein is CASSPGQGSSGNTIYF.